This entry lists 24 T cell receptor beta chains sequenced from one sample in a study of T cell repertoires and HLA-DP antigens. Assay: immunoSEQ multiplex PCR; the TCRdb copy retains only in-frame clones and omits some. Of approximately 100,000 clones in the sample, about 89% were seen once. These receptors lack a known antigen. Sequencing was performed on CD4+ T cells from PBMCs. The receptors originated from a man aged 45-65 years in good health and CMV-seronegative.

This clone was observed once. The CDR3 sequence: CASRDSSLIGELFF. In nucleotides, the CDR3 is TGTGCCAGCCGGGACAGCTCTCTAATCGGGGAGCTGTTTTTT. The chain has TRBV27 and TRBJ2-2, with 7 positions matching TRBD1. J gave up 7 bases and V 8 bases, and 10 bases lay outside the gene matches. Per the germline V gene, CDR1 is MNHEY and CDR2 is SMNVEV (reference sequence). The CDR3 totals 14 residues.

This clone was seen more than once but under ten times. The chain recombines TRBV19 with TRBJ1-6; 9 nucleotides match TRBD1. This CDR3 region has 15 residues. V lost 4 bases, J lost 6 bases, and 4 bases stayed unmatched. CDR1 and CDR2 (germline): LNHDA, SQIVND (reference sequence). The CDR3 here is CASSNGQGSNSPLHF. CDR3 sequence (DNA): TGTGCCAGTAGTAACGGACAGGGGAGTAATTCACCCCTCCACTTT.

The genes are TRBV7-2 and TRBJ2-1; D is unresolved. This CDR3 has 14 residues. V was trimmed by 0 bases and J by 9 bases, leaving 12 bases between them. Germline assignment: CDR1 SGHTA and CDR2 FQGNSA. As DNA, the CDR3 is TGTGCCAGCAGCTTAGCGGGGTCATCTAGTGAGCAGTTCTTC. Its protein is CASSLAGSSSEQFF.

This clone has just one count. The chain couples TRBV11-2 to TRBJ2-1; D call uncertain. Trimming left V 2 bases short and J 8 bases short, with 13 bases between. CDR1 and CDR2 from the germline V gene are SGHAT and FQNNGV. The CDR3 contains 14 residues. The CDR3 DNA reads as TGTGCCAGCAGCTTACCCTTCAAAAGGTATGAGCAGTTCTTC. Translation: CASSLPFKRYEQFF. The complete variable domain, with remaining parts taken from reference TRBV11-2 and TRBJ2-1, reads EAGVAQSPRYKIIEKRQSVAFWCNPISGHATLYWYQQILGQGPKLLIQFQNNGVVDDSQLPKDRFSAERLKGVDSTLKIQPAKLEDSAVYLCASSLPFKRYEQFFGPGTRLTVL.

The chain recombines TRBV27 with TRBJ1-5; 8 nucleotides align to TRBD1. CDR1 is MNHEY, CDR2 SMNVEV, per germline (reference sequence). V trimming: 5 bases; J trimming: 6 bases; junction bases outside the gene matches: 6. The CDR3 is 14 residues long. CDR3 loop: CASSPDRGGQPQHF. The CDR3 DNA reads TGTGCCAGCAGTCCTGACAGGGGCGGTCAGCCCCAGCATTTT.

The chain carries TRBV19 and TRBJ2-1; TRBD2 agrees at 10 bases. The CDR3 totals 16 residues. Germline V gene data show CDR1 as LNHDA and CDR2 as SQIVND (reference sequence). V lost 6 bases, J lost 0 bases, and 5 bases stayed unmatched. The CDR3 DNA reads TGTGCCAGTAGCCGACTAGCGGGTAGCTCCTACAATGAGCAGTTCTTC. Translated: CASSRLAGSSYNEQFF. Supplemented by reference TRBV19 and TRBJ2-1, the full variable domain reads DGGITQSPKYLFRKEGQNVTLSCEQNLNHDAMYWYRQDPGQGLRLIYYSQIVNDFQKGDIAEGYSVSREKKESFPLTVTSAQKNPTAFYLCASSRLAGSSYNEQFFGPGTRLTVL.

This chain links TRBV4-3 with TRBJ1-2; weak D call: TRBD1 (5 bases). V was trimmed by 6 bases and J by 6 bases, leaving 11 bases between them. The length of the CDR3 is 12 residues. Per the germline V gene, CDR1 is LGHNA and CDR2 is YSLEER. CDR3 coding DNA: TGCGCCAGCAGATCCGGGGGAGATGGCTACACCTTC. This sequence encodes CASRSGGDGYTF.

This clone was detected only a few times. CDR3 DNA: TGTGCCAGCCATCCCTATACTAACTATGGCTACACCTTC. It codes for CASHPYTNYGYTF. The V and J genes are TRBV28 and TRBJ1-2; the D is unclear. Trimming took off 8 bases at V and 0 bases at J, with 10 bases between the two ends. CDR3 length: 13 residues. The germline V gene has CDR1 MDHEN and CDR2 SYDVKM.

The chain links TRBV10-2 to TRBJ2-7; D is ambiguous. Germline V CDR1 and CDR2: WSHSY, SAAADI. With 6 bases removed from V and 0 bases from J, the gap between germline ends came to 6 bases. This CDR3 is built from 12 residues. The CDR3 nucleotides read TGCGCCAGCAGGGCACCCTCCTACGAGCAGTACTTC. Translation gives CASRAPSYEQYF.

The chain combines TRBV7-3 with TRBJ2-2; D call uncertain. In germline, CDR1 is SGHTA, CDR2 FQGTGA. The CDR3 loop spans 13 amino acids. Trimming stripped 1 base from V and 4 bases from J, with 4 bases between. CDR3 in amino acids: CASSLRPTGELFF. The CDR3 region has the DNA TGTGCCAGCAGCTTAAGACCCACCGGGGAGCTGTTTTTT.

CDR3 amino acids: CAWRETGDFEAFF. The CDR3 DNA is TGTGCCTGGAGGGAGACAGGGGATTTTGAAGCTTTCTTT. The J gene is TRBJ1-1, the V gene TRBV30, with 8 positions matching TRBD1. In germline, CDR1 is GTSNPN, CDR2 SVGIG (reference sequence). V was clipped by 3 bases and J by 7 bases; unmatched bases: 7. The CDR3 has 13 amino acids.

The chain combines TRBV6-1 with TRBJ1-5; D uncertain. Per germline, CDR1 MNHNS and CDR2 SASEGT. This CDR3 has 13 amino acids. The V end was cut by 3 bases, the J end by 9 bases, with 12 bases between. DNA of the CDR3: TGTGCCAGCAGTGATGAACGAGGATGGCCCCAGCATTTT. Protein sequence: CASSDERGWPQHF.

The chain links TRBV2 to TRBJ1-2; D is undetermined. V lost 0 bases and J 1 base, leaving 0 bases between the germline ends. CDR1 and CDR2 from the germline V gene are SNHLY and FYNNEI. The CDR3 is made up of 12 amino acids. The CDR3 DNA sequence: TGTGCCAGCAGTGAAGCTAACTATGGCTACACCTTC. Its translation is CASSEANYGYTF.

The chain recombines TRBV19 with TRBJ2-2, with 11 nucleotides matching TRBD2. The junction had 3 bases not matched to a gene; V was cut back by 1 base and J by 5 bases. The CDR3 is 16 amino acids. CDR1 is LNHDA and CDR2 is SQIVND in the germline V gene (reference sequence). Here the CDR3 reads CASSIVAGGPTGELFF. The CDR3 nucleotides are TGTGCCAGTAGTATAGTAGCGGGGGGGCCAACCGGGGAGCTGTTTTTT.

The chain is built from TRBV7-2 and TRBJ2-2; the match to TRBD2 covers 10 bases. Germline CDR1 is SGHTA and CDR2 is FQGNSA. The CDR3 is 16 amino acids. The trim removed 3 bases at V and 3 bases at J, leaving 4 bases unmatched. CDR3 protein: CASSFQRGGYTGELFF. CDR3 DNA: TGTGCCAGCAGCTTCCAGCGGGGGGGTTACACCGGGGAGCTGTTTTTT.

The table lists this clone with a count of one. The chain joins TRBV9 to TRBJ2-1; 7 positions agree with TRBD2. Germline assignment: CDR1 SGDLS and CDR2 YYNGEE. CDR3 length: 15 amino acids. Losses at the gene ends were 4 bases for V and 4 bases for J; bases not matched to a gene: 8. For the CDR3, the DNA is TGTGCCAGCAGCCACAACAGCGGGGTTTACAATGAGCAGTTCTTC. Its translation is CASSHNSGVYNEQFF.

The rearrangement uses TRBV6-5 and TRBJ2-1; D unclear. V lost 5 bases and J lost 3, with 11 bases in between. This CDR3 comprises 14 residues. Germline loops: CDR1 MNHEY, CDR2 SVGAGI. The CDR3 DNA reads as TGTGCCAGCAGTCGCCGGCAAAACTACAATGAGCAGTTCTTC. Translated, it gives CASSRRQNYNEQFF.

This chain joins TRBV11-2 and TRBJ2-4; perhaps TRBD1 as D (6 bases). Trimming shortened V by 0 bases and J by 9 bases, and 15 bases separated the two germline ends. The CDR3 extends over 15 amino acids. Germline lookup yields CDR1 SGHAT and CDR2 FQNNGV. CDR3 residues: CASSLDYRVLGIQYF. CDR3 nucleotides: TGTGCCAGCAGCTTAGATTACAGGGTGTTGGGCATTCAGTACTTC.

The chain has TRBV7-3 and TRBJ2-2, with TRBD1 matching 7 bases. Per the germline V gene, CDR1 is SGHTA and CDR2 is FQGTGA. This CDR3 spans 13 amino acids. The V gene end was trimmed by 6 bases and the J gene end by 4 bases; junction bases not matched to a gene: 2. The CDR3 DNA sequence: TGTGCCAGCAGAACAGGGGTCACCGGGGAGCTGTTTTTT. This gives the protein CASRTGVTGELFF.

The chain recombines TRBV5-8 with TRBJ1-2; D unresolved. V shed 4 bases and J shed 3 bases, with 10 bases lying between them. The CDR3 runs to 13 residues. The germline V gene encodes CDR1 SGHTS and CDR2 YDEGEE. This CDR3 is CASSPTRDYGYTF. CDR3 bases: TGTGCCAGCAGCCCCACCCGGGACTATGGCTACACCTTC.

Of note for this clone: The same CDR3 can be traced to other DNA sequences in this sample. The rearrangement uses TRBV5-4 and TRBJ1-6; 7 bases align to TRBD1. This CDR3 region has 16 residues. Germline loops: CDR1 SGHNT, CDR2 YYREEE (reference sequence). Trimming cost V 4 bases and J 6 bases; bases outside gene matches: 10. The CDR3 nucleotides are TGTGCCAGCAGCAAGGGACAGCCGAGGGGTAATTCACCCCTCCACTTT. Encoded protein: CASSKGQPRGNSPLHF.

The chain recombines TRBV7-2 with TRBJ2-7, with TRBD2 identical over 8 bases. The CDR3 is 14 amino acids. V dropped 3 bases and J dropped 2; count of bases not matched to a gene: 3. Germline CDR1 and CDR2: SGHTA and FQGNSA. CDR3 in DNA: TGTGCCAGCAGCTTTACTAGCGGTACCTACGAGCAGTACTTC. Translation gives CASSFTSGTYEQYF.

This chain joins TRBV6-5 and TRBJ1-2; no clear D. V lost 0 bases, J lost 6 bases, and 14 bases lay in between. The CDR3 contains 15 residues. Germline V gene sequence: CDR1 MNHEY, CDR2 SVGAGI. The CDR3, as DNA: TGTGCCAGCAGTTACTCTCCAACAGAAGGGAATGGCTACACCTTC. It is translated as CASSYSPTEGNGYTF.

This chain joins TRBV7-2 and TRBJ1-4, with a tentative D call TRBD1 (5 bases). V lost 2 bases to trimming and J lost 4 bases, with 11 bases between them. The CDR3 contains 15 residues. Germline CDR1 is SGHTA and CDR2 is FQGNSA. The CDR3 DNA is TGTGCCAGCAGCTTACTGGGGAGGGGTAATGAAAAACTGTTTTTT. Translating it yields CASSLLGRGNEKLFF.